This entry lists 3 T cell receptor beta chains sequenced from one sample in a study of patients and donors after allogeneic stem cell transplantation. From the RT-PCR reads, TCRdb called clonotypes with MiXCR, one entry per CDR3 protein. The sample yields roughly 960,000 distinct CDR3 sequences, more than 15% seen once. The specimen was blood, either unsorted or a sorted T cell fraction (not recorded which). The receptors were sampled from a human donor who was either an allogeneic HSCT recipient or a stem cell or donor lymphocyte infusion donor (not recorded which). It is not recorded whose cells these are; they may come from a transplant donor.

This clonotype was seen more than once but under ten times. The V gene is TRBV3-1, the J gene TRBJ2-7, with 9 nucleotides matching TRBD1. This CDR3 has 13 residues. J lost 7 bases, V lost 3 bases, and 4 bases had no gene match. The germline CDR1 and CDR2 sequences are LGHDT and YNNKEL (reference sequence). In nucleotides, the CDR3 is TGTGCCAGCAGCCAGGGACAGGGAGGGGAGCAGTACTTC. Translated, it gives CASSQGQGGEQYF.

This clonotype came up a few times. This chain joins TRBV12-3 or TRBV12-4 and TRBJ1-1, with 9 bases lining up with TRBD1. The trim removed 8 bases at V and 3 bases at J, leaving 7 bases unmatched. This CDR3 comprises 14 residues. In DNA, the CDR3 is TGTGCCAGCTTCTCCCGGACAGGGGACACTGAAGCTTTCTTT. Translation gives CASFSRTGDTEAFF.

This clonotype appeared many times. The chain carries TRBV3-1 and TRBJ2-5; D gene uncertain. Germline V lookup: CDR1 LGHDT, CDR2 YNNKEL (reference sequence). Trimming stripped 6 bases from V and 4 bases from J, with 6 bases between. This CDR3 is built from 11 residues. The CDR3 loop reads CASSEVETQYF. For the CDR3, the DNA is TGTGCCAGCAGTGAAGTAGAGACCCAGTACTTC.